Each of the 17 T cell receptor beta chains below was sequenced from the same sample in a study of blood T cell repertoires in COVID-19. The assay was immunoSEQ multiplex PCR, and TCRdb's table has in-frame clones only and misses some. The sample has some 90,000 clones, about 90% seen once; the top ten hold approximately 4.1%. Sequenced material: peripheral blood. Source of these receptors: a woman aged 45-65 years in a cohort sampled during active COVID-19.

This clone is a singleton in its sample. V and J are TRBV5-1 and TRBJ2-7, with D perhaps TRBD2 (6 bases). Between the trimmed V and J ends, which lost 0 bases and 2 bases, there was a span of 12 bases. From germline, CDR1 is SGHRS and CDR2 YFSETQ. CDR3 length: 15 residues. CDR3 in amino acids: CASSLDGSGPYEQYF. For the CDR3, the DNA is TGCGCCAGCAGCTTGGACGGGAGCGGTCCCTACGAGCAGTACTTC.

The rearrangement joins TRBV19 to TRBJ2-1; 8 positions match TRBD2. The germline CDR1 and CDR2 sequences are LNHDA and SQIVND (reference sequence). After removal of 1 base from V and 1 base from J, the junction contained 0 bases not matched to a gene. The CDR3 has 15 amino acids. In nucleotides, the CDR3 is TGTGCCAGTAGTATAGCGGGAGGGTCCTACAATGAGCAGTTCTTC. Translated: CASSIAGGSYNEQFF. Supplemented by reference TRBV19 and TRBJ2-1, the full variable domain reads DGGITQSPKYLFRKEGQNVTLSCEQNLNHDAMYWYRQDPGQGLRLIYYSQIVNDFQKGDIAEGYSVSREKKESFPLTVTSAQKNPTAFYLCASSIAGGSYNEQFFGPGTRLTVL.

This clone was seen a single time. This chain connects TRBV27 to TRBJ1-4; TRBD1 agrees at 10 bases. Germline CDR1 and CDR2: MNHEY and SMNVEV (reference sequence). CDR3 length: 16 residues. V dropped 5 bases and J dropped 3; count of bases not matched to a gene: 6. The CDR3 sequence is CASSGDRGGANEKLFF. The CDR3 bases are TGTGCCAGCAGTGGGGACAGGGGCGGGGCTAATGAAAAACTGTTTTTT. Combining the CDR3 with reference TRBV27 and TRBJ1-4 gives the whole variable domain EAQVTQNPRYLITVTGKKLTVTCSQNMNHEYMSWYRQDPGLGLRQIYYSMNVEVTDKGDVPEGYKVSRKEKRNFPLILESPSPNQTSLYFCASSGDRGGANEKLFFGSGTQLSVL.

V gene TRBV18 combines with J gene TRBJ2-1, with TRBD1 as a possible D gene (6 bases). This CDR3 has 14 amino acids. The germline V and J ends were trimmed by 4 bases and 0 bases, with 7 bases remaining between them. The V gene's germline CDR1 is KGHSH and CDR2 LQKENI. CDR3 region: CASSRQDSYNEQFF. The CDR3 nucleotides are TGTGCCAGCTCACGACAGGACTCCTACAATGAGCAGTTCTTC.

Here the CDR3 DNA reads TGTGCCAGCAGTAAAATTTGGACAGGGAAGGACACTGAAGCTTTCTTT. It codes for CASSKIWTGKDTEAFF. This chain links TRBV28 with TRBJ1-1; 8 bases map to TRBD1. The CDR3 has 16 amino acids. CDR1 MDHEN and CDR2 SYDVKM come from the germline V gene. Germline trimming cut 5 bases from V and 3 bases from J; bases unmatched to any gene: 11.

V gene TRBV5-6 combines with J gene TRBJ1-1, with 10 bases fitting TRBD1. This CDR3 is 16 amino acids long. Germline-derived CDR1 and CDR2 are SGHDT and YYEEEE. V lost 4 bases, J lost 5 bases, and 11 bases stayed unmatched. The CDR3 sequence is CASSLRDRGFGTEAFF. In DNA, the CDR3 is TGTGCCAGCAGCCTTCGGGACAGGGGTTTTGGGACTGAAGCTTTCTTT.

The CDR3 region has the DNA TGTGCCAGCAGCCTCGCAGGCTACGAGCAGTACTTC. It encodes CASSLAGYEQYF. This sequence joins TRBV3-1 (or the pseudogene TRBV3-2) and TRBJ2-7; D gene unclear. The V and J ends lost 4 bases and 3 bases respectively, with 7 bases between them. The CDR3 has 12 amino acids. Per germline, CDR1 LGHDT and CDR2 YNNKEL (reference sequence).

The chain carries TRBV21-1 and TRBJ2-2; the table gives TRBD1 as D, unverified against the DNA. TRBV21-1 is a recognized pseudogene. CDR3 length: 14 residues. CDR3 sequence: CASSTHRGAGELFF. CDR3 sequence (DNA): TGTGCCAGCAGCACCCACAGGGGGGCCGGGGAGCTGTTTTTT.

The chain couples TRBV18 to TRBJ2-2; possible D gene TRBD2, 6 bases. Trimming shortened V by 1 base and J by 0 bases, and 12 bases separated the two germline ends. The length of the CDR3 is 17 residues. CDR1 is KGHSH, CDR2 LQKENI, per germline. The CDR3 DNA reads TGTGCCAGCTCACCACTCGGAGGGCACGCGAACACCGGGGAGCTGTTTTTT. Protein sequence: CASSPLGGHANTGELFF.

The chain couples TRBV9 to TRBJ2-7, with D perhaps TRBD2 (5 bases). Germline CDR1 and CDR2: SGDLS and YYNGEE. V lost 4 bases and J lost 6, with 14 bases in between. This CDR3 has 13 amino acids. The CDR3 sequence is CASSLGLVREQYF. Here the CDR3 DNA reads TGTGCCAGCAGCCTTGGACTGGTCCGCGAGCAGTACTTC.

The rearrangement joins TRBV28 to TRBJ1-1, with D hard to call. CDR3 length: 12 residues. The V gene lost 8 bases and the J gene lost 9 bases, with 16 bases spanning the gap. The germline V gene has CDR1 MDHEN and CDR2 SYDVKM. CDR3 in DNA: TGTGCCAGCCACCTAGACCCCCGCCAAGCTTTCTTT. It codes for CASHLDPRQAFF.

The rearrangement joins TRBV6-5 to TRBJ2-5; D is unclear. CDR3 size: 14 residues. Germline-derived CDR1 and CDR2 are MNHEY and SVGAGI. V lost 5 bases and J lost 1, with 11 bases in between. CDR3 nucleotide sequence: TGTGCCAGCAGTCCTCCCGGAGTCCAAGAGACCCAGTACTTC. It is translated as CASSPPGVQETQYF.

The chain couples TRBV7-8 to TRBJ1-1; unclear D gene. The length of the CDR3 is 14 residues. The ends were cut back, 5 bases at V and 2 bases at J, with 12 bases in the middle. Looked up from germline, CDR1 is SGHVS and CDR2 is FQNEAQ. DNA of the CDR3: TGTGCCAGCAGCCCCAGTGAAATCAACACTGAAGCTTTCTTT. The encoded protein is CASSPSEINTEAFF.

The rearrangement uses TRBV5-6 and TRBJ2-3, with D tentatively TRBD2 (6 bases). V was shortened by 3 bases and J by 5 bases, with 16 bases between the two germline ends. CDR1 is SGHDT, CDR2 YYEEEE, per germline. This CDR3 comprises 15 residues. The CDR3 loop reads CASSWRTGGGDTQYF. CDR3 in DNA: TGTGCCAGCAGCTGGAGGACTGGGGGAGGAGATACGCAGTATTTT.

This chain uses TRBV19 with TRBJ1-5; 8 nucleotides agree with TRBD1. V lost 7 bases, J lost 3 bases, and 8 bases stayed unmatched. Germline CDR1 reads LNHDA; CDR2 reads SQIVND (reference sequence). The CDR3 runs 15 residues. The CDR3 loop reads CASTRSGGYNQPQHF. The CDR3 nucleotides read TGTGCCAGTACCCGATCAGGGGGCTACAATCAGCCCCAGCATTTT.

V and J are TRBV6-6 and TRBJ2-7; TRBD1 agrees at 9 bases. This CDR3 spans 15 amino acids. The V and J ends lost 7 bases and 3 bases, in that order; junction bases with no gene match: 10. Germline loops: CDR1 MNHNY, CDR2 SVGAGI (reference sequence). The CDR3: CASTLVDRGDYEQYF. CDR3 coding DNA: TGTGCCAGCACCCTTGTGGACAGGGGAGACTACGAGCAGTACTTC.

The V gene is TRBV6-6, the J gene TRBJ2-1, with unresolved D. This CDR3 spans 16 amino acids. Germline V lookup: CDR1 MNHNY, CDR2 SVGAGI (reference sequence). The V end was cut by 0 bases, the J end by 4 bases, with 13 bases between. The CDR3 sequence: CASSYSTPRPYNEQFF. The CDR3 nucleotides read TGTGCCAGCAGTTACTCGACTCCCCGCCCGTACAATGAGCAGTTCTTC.